In this sample, the clone carrying this T cell receptor (beta chain) turned up a few times. The trim removed 8 bases at V and 5 bases at J, leaving 3 bases unmatched. The CDR3 runs 12 residues. Germline V CDR1 and CDR2: WNHNN, SYGVQD (reference sequence). This entry comes from a study of radiotherapy plus CTLA-4 blockade in lung cancer. Profiling relied on immunoSEQ multiplex PCR, and the TCRdb table lists in-frame clones only, not all of them. The sample includes tens of thousands of clones, about 80% of them seen just once. The V gene is TRBV10-1, the J gene TRBJ2-5, with 9 bases lining up with TRBD1. The TCR originated in a human donor with non-small cell lung cancer who had a complete response to radiotherapy plus ipilimumab. This sample comprised peripheral blood, obtained from a patient treated with radiotherapy plus ipilimumab. CDR3 sequence reads: CASGGQGETQYF. CDR3 bases: TGCGCCAGCGGCGGACAGGGGGAGACCCAGTACTTC.